This is a list of T cell receptor beta chains from one sample in a study of T cell changes during pregnancy in multiple sclerosis. TCRdb's table, derived via immunoSEQ multiplex PCR, lists solely in-frame clones and lacks some. The table has some 60,000 clones, around 93% seen once. The material sequenced was peripheral blood, taken after pregnancy. The receptors shown here come from a female donor with multiple sclerosis, enrolled in a pregnancy study. Both conserved end residues are part of each CDR3. D genes are given only for firm matches. Size values are once, few and many counts, or a class for expanded clones, and some rows have none.

v_gene,abundance,len,d_gene,j_gene,CDR3nt,CDR3aa
TRBV7-2,-,15,-,TRBJ1-5,TGTGCCAGCAGCTTAGGGCGGCGTAGCAATCAGCCCCAGCATTTT,CASSLGRRSNQPQHF
TRBV11-1,-,13,TRBD1,TRBJ1-2,TGTGCCAGCAGCCACTTTACAGGGGTCGGCTACACCTTC,CASSHFTGVGYTF
TRBV7-9,-,13,TRBD2,TRBJ2-2,TGTGCCAACACGGGGGGGAACACCGGGGAGCTGTTTTTT,CANTGGNTGELFF
TRBV23-1,-,16,TRBD2,TRBJ2-1,TGCGCCAGCAGCCAAGGCACTAGCGGGAGCTCCGATGAGCAGTTCTTC,CASSQGTSGSSDEQFF
TRBV19,-,14,TRBD1,TRBJ2-6,TGTGCCAGTTCGACAGGGTACGAGGCCAACGTCCTGACTTTC,CASSTGYEANVLTF
TRBV4-1,-,16,-,TRBJ2-1,TGCGCCAGCAGCCAAGAATGGCGGGCTACCTACAATGAGCAGTTCTTC,CASSQEWRATYNEQFF
TRBV28,-,14,-,TRBJ1-1,TGTGCCAGCAGTTTCCAGGTTTCGAACACTGAAGCTTTCTTT,CASSFQVSNTEAFF
TRBV5-1,-,17,TRBD2,TRBJ2-1,TGCGCCAGCAGCTTTCCCCTTGGGGAGGGGTTATACAATGAGCAGTTCTTC,CASSFPLGEGLYNEQFF
TRBV19,-,13,-,TRBJ1-5,TGTGCCAGTAGTAATGGGGCCCCTCAGCCCCAGCATTTT,CASSNGAPQPQHF
TRBV2,-,15,TRBD1,TRBJ2-7,TGTGCCAGCAGTGAGCCGGGACAGGGCCTCTACGAGCAGTACTTC,CASSEPGQGLYEQYF
TRBV2,once,14,-,TRBJ2-4,TGTGCCAGCAGGGACGGGTACCCGGGGAACATTCAGTACTTC,CASRDGYPGNIQYF
TRBV5-1,-,14,TRBD1,TRBJ1-1,TGCGCCAGCAGCTTACAGGGGTGGGACACTGAAGCTTTCTTT,CASSLQGWDTEAFF